This T cell receptor beta chain was profiled in a study of radiotherapy plus CTLA-4 blockade in lung cancer. Across the whole study: For 15% to 20% of patients, objective responses occurred, and about 33% had disease control.

Broader study findings: It was early blood T cell clone dynamics, with interferon-beta, that reportedly best predicted response. Expansion of tumor-derived TCR clones was observed in blood after radiotherapy plus ipilimumab.

Note on this clone: Its antigen is not known.

V lost 0 bases and J 1 base, leaving 13 bases between the germline ends. CDR1 MGHRA and CDR2 YSYEKL come from the germline V gene. The CDR3 consists of 17 residues. Profiled with immunoSEQ multiplex PCR; TCRdb holds only in-frame clones, not every one. This sample has about 90,000 clones; around four fifths occur once, and the top ten carry about 14%. The genes are TRBV4-1 and TRBJ1-3, with D perhaps TRBD1 (5 bases). Specimen: peripheral blood, collected from a patient treated with radiotherapy plus ipilimumab. The receptor was derived from a human donor with non-small cell lung cancer that progressed on radiotherapy plus ipilimumab. CDR3 in DNA: TGCGCCAGCAGCCAAGATAATCCGGGGGGGTCTGGAAACACCATATATTTT. Translated: CASSQDNPGGSGNTIYF.